The T cell receptor (beta chain) described here comes from a study of T cell changes during pregnancy in multiple sclerosis. Assay used: immunoSEQ multiplex PCR; TCRdb lists only in-frame clones, some missing. Among 70,000 to 95,000 clones, approximately 92% were seen once, and the ten largest hold approximately 4.5%. Trimming took off 0 bases at V and 0 bases at J, with 15 bases between the two ends. The CDR3 is 17 amino acids. Germline values: CDR1 SEHNR, CDR2 FQNEAQ (reference sequence). The receptor was isolated from a female donor with multiple sclerosis, enrolled in a pregnancy study. This sample comprised peripheral blood, obtained in the first trimester of pregnancy. The chain employs TRBV7-9 and TRBJ2-7, with a weak D call TRBD1 (5 bases). In DNA, the CDR3 is TGTGCCAGCAGCTTAGCTATGCAGGGCAAGAGCTCCTACGAGCAGTACTTC. Protein product: CASSLAMQGKSSYEQYF.